The next 14 T cell receptor beta chains were all read from a single sample in a study of cytomegalovirus exposure and HLA in healthy donors (dated by TCRdb to about 2017). The receptor library was made with the immunoSEQ multiplex PCR assay. For the multiplex PCR, a mixture combining 60 forward primers for TCR Vbeta segments and 13 reverse primers for TCR Jbeta segments was used. TCRdb limited this immuneACCESS table to in-frame rearrangements with V and J called. A share of clones is missing; checked studies link under half to unresolved V genes, and the rest is unexplained. This sample holds around 90,000 clones; around 80% were observed only once. 6% to 9.5% of the sample is held by the ten biggest clonotypes. The source material was PBMCs. The receptors shown here come from a man younger than 40 in good health and CMV-seronegative.

The rearrangement uses TRBV28 and TRBJ1-5; 12 nucleotides line up with TRBD1. Germline V gives CDR1 MDHEN, CDR2 SYDVKM. J gave up 8 bases and V 5 bases, and 10 bases lay outside the gene matches. This CDR3 comprises 16 residues. The DNA of the CDR3 is TGTGCCAGCAGTCCCCAGGGACAGGGGGCGTTAAAGCCCCAGCATTTT. It encodes CASSPQGQGALKPQHF.

The chain uses TRBV30 and TRBJ2-2; 8 bases map to TRBD1. This CDR3 comprises 18 residues. Per germline, CDR1 GTSNPN and CDR2 SVGIG (reference sequence). The ends lost 4 bases at V and 7 bases at J; junction bases unmatched: 20. The CDR3 protein is CAWTTTPGGAGYIGELFF. Written as DNA, the CDR3 is TGTGCCTGGACCACGACGCCAGGGGGCGCTGGGTACATCGGGGAGCTGTTTTTT.

This clone was observed a few times. J is TRBJ2-3 and V is TRBV5-4, with 9 bases that match TRBD1. Germline-derived CDR1 and CDR2 are SGHNT and YYREEE (reference sequence). This CDR3 spans 16 amino acids. V dropped 5 bases and J dropped 0; count of bases not matched to a gene: 7. The CDR3 sequence is CASRSTGGASTDTQYF. Here the CDR3 DNA reads TGTGCCAGCAGGTCAACAGGGGGCGCTAGCACAGATACGCAGTATTTT.

The V gene is TRBV5-5, the J gene TRBJ1-5; tentatively, D is TRBD1 (6 bases). The germline V gene encodes CDR1 SGHKS and CDR2 YYEKEE (reference sequence). CDR3 length: 15 residues. Between the trimmed V and J ends, which lost 4 bases and 4 bases, there was a span of 15 bases. The CDR3 is CASSVDSSWNQPQHF. DNA for the CDR3: TGTGCCAGCAGCGTGGACAGCTCCTGGAATCAGCCCCAGCATTTT.

The chain recombines TRBV4-1 with TRBJ2-2, with 7 bases identical to TRBD1. This CDR3 is built from 15 residues. The germline V gene encodes CDR1 MGHRA and CDR2 YSYEKL. Losses at the gene ends were 0 bases for V and 5 bases for J; bases not matched to a gene: 3. CDR3 amino acids: CASSQEDRETGELFF. For the CDR3, the DNA is TGCGCCAGCAGCCAAGAAGACAGGGAAACCGGGGAGCTGTTTTTT.

This chain links TRBV14 with TRBJ2-1; no firm D call. The CDR3 is 15 residues long. V dropped 3 bases and J dropped 7 bases, with 16 bases sitting between them. Per the germline V gene, CDR1 is SGHDN and CDR2 is FVKESK. Written as DNA, the CDR3 is TGTGCCAGCAGCCAGTCTGGAGTACACCTTAATGAGCAGTTCTTC. It encodes CASSQSGVHLNEQFF.

This chain joins TRBV2 and TRBJ2-1; D is possibly TRBD2 (6 bases). Germline V lookup: CDR1 SNHLY, CDR2 FYNNEI. This CDR3 is 16 amino acids long. V gave up 8 bases and J gave up 4 bases, with 21 bases separating them. The CDR3 loop is CASDITAGPIYNEQFF. The DNA of the CDR3 is TGTGCCAGCGATATTACGGCGGGACCTATTTACAATGAGCAGTTCTTC.

The chain recombines TRBV9 with TRBJ2-1; D is possibly TRBD2 (5 bases). This CDR3 comprises 15 residues. V gave up 0 bases and J gave up 12 bases, with 19 bases separating them. Per the germline V gene, CDR1 is SGDLS and CDR2 is YYNGEE. The CDR3 sequence: CASSVGSSAKVGQFF. The CDR3 DNA reads as TGTGCCAGCAGCGTAGGGAGTAGCGCAAAAGTTGGGCAGTTCTTC.

This clone has more than one count but fewer than ten. V is TRBV10-2 and J is TRBJ2-5, with TRBD1 identical over 9 bases. J was trimmed by 5 bases and V by 2 bases; bases with no gene match: 6. CDR3 length: 15 amino acids. The germline CDR1 and CDR2 sequences are WSHSY and SAAADI. The CDR3 loop reads CASSEINRGRETQYF. For the CDR3, the DNA is TGCGCCAGCAGTGAGATCAACAGGGGGCGTGAGACCCAGTACTTC.

This chain uses TRBV5-1 with TRBJ1-1; D is uncertain. The germline V gene encodes CDR1 SGHRS and CDR2 YFSETQ. The ends were cut back, 0 bases at V and 4 bases at J, with 13 bases in the middle. This CDR3 has 15 residues. The CDR3 protein is CASSLGPGSGTEAFF. DNA for the CDR3: TGCGCCAGCAGCTTGGGACCGGGGTCGGGCACTGAAGCTTTCTTT.

The chain recombines TRBV7-3 with TRBJ1-1; D is unresolved. V was cut by 3 bases and J by 6 bases, with 11 bases left in between. The CDR3 loop spans 13 amino acids. CDR1 SGHTA and CDR2 FQGTGA come from the germline V gene. The CDR3 here is CASSFLGGAEAFF. DNA for the CDR3: TGTGCCAGCAGCTTCCTCGGAGGTGCTGAAGCTTTCTTT.

The genes are TRBV28 and TRBJ1-4, with 10 bases fitting TRBD1. The junction had 4 bases not matched to a gene; V was cut back by 8 bases and J by 7 bases. CDR3 length: 13 residues. CDR1 MDHEN and CDR2 SYDVKM come from the germline V gene. The CDR3 sequence: CASLGQGREKLFF. The CDR3 DNA is TGTGCCAGCCTGGGACAGGGGCGTGAAAAACTGTTTTTT.

The count of this clone is one. The chain has TRBV6-1 and TRBJ2-3; 8 nucleotides align to TRBD2. The V gene's germline CDR1 is MNHNS and CDR2 SASEGT. The CDR3 runs to 14 residues. The V gene end was trimmed by 11 bases and the J gene end by 4 bases; junction bases not matched to a gene: 11. CDR3 sequence: CAAIYSGAADTQYF. DNA of the CDR3: TGTGCCGCTATATATAGCGGGGCCGCAGATACGCAGTATTTT.

The chain recombines TRBV21-1 with TRBJ2-2; the table's TRBD2 call for D was not verified on the DNA. TRBV21-1 is an annotated pseudogene. The CDR3 contains 18 residues. The CDR3 nucleotides read TGTGCCAGCAGCTTAGTGACCGGAGGGGTTGCGAACACCGGGGAGCTGTTTTTT. This gives the protein CASSLVTGGVANTGELFF.